The 23 T cell receptor beta chains listed next were all sequenced from one sample in a study of CD8 T cells in Susac syndrome. An input of about 0.5 to 1 ug of RNA was subjected to reverse transcription using random hexamers. One entry per CDR3 protein, called by TCRdb with MiXCR from the immunoSEQ multiplex PCR reads. The sample holds some 100,000 distinct CDR3 sequences; 80% to 95% are singletons and the top ten take roughly 0.14%. The specimen sequenced was CD4+ T cells from PBMCs. Receptors were obtained from a human donor in good health.

This clonotype was found a few times. The rearrangement links TRBV6-4 to TRBJ1-2; D not certain. Germline assignment: CDR1 MRHNA and CDR2 SNTAGT. The CDR3 totals 13 residues. Trimming shortened V by 3 bases and J by 0 bases, and 5 bases separated the two germline ends. CDR3 in amino acids: CASSEGTNYGYTF. CDR3 nucleotides: TGTGCCAGCAGTGAGGGGACTAACTATGGCTACACCTTC.

The rearrangement links TRBV3-1 to TRBJ2-4, with a weak D call TRBD2 (5 bases). The CDR3 consists of 14 residues. Germline V gene data show CDR1 as LGHDT and CDR2 as YNNKEL (reference sequence). V was trimmed by 0 bases and J by 11 bases, leaving 14 bases between them. CDR3 bases: TGTGCCAGCAGCCAAGATCTCCGAGGGCCTCTTCAGTACTTC. Translating gives CASSQDLRGPLQYF.

V is TRBV2 and J is TRBJ2-1; a weak D match, TRBD1 (5 bases). From germline, CDR1 is SNHLY and CDR2 FYNNEI. V dropped 4 bases and J dropped 9 bases, with 13 bases sitting between them. The CDR3 has 13 amino acids. The CDR3 DNA is TGTGCCAGCAGTGTGGGGCCATCGACTGAGCAGTTCTTC. This gives the protein CASSVGPSTEQFF.

The rearrangement uses TRBV18 and TRBJ2-3; no clear D gene. The length of the CDR3 is 16 residues. Trimming pared 3 bases from V and 3 bases from J, leaving 16 bases between. CDR1 and CDR2 from the germline V gene are KGHSH and LQKENI. The CDR3 region is CASSPYQEVKTDTQYF. In DNA, the CDR3 is TGTGCCAGCTCACCGTATCAAGAAGTAAAGACAGATACGCAGTATTTT.

The CDR3 loop is CSAASHAKNIQYF. CDR3 nucleotides: TGCAGCGCCGCGTCGCACGCCAAAAACATTCAGTACTTC. V usage is TRBV29-1 and J usage is TRBJ2-4; D is ambiguous. This CDR3 is built from 13 residues. Germline V gene lookup returns CDR1 SQVTM and CDR2 ANQGSEA. Trimming cost V 7 bases and J 1 base, with 11 bases left between them.

This clonotype was seen only once. The chain has TRBV5-1 and TRBJ2-3; possibly TRBD2 for D (6 bases). The CDR3 has 15 residues. V dropped 2 bases and J dropped 0 bases, with 10 bases sitting between them. Germline CDR1 is SGHRS and CDR2 is YFSETQ. CDR3 in DNA: TGCGCCAGCAGCTTTGGGACTTCTAGCACAGATACGCAGTATTTT. This codes for CASSFGTSSTDTQYF. The full variable domain, rest sourced from reference TRBV5-1 and TRBJ2-3, is KAGVTQTPRYLIKTRGQQVTLSCSPISGHRSVSWYQQTPGQGLQFLFEYFSETQRNKGNFPGRFSGRQFSNSRSEMNVSTLELGDSALYLCASSFGTSSTDTQYFGPGTRLTVL.

The chain couples TRBV20-1 to TRBJ1-1; weak D call: TRBD1 (5 bases). V lost 6 bases to trimming and J lost 4 bases, with 18 bases between them. This CDR3 contains 14 residues. Germline assignment: CDR1 DFQATT and CDR2 SNEGSKA (reference sequence). The CDR3 bases are TGCAGTGCCCCCTCGGGGGGTAGAACCACTGAAGCTTTCTTT. It translates to CSAPSGGRTTEAFF.

The chain employs TRBV7-2 and TRBJ2-7, with D unclear. The germline CDR1 and CDR2 sequences are SGHTA and FQGNSA. Trimming took off 2 bases at V and 5 bases at J, with 13 bases between the two ends. The CDR3 length is 14 residues. The CDR3 reads CASSLSPTVHEQYF. In DNA form, the CDR3 reads TGTGCCAGCAGCTTAAGTCCCACGGTCCACGAGCAGTACTTC. Filled out from reference TRBV7-2 and TRBJ2-7, the complete variable domain reads GAGVSQSPSNKVTEKGKDVELRCDPISGHTALYWYRQSLGQGLEFLIYFQGNSAPDKSGLPSDRFSAERTGGSVSTLTIQRTQQEDSAVYLCASSLSPTVHEQYFGPGTRLTVT.

The rearrangement links TRBV29-1 to TRBJ1-5; TRBD1 matches at 7 bases. CDR1 SQVTM and CDR2 ANQGSEA come from the germline V gene. V lost 7 bases, J lost 0 bases, and 12 bases stayed unmatched. The CDR3 is 16 amino acids. CDR3 DNA sequence: TGCAGCGCCGTGTCCGGCGGGACAGATAGCAATCAGCCCCAGCATTTT. Its translation: CSAVSGGTDSNQPQHF. The whole variable domain, remainder taken from reference TRBV29-1 and TRBJ1-5, is SAVISQKPSRDICQRGTSLTIQCQVDSQVTMMFWYRQQPGQSLTLIATANQGSEATYESGFVIDKFPISRPNLTFSTLTVSNMSPEDSSIYLCSAVSGGTDSNQPQHFGDGTRLSIL.

This chain joins TRBV27 and TRBJ2-2; D remains ambiguous. From germline, CDR1 is MNHEY and CDR2 SMNVEV (reference sequence). This CDR3 comprises 17 residues. Trimming took 6 bases from V and 4 from J, leaving 21 bases between them. CDR3 loop: CASSKRGVGLGTGELFF. The DNA for the CDR3 is TGTGCCAGCAGCAAGAGAGGCGTAGGGCTCGGCACCGGGGAGCTGTTTTTT.

The chain employs TRBV2 and TRBJ2-1, with 9 bases fitting TRBD1. The junction had 12 bases not matched to a gene; V was cut back by 6 bases and J by 0 bases. The germline V gene has CDR1 SNHLY and CDR2 FYNNEI. The CDR3 runs to 18 residues. The DNA for the CDR3 is TGTGCCAGCAGGGACCCCCGGACAGGGGAAAGCTCCTACAATGAGCAGTTCTTC. Translation gives CASRDPRTGESSYNEQFF.

The rearrangement links TRBV7-9 to TRBJ2-7; D is ambiguous. The V gene lost 4 bases and the J gene lost 3 bases, with 7 bases spanning the gap. In germline, CDR1 is SEHNR, CDR2 FQNEAQ (reference sequence). The length of the CDR3 is 12 residues. CDR3: CASSSPDYEQYF. The CDR3 DNA follows: TGTGCCAGCAGCTCTCCCGACTACGAGCAGTACTTC.

The chain has TRBV7-2 and TRBJ2-2; D remains ambiguous. The germline V gene encodes CDR1 SGHTA and CDR2 FQGNSA. Trimming removed 0 bases at V and 4 bases at J, with 9 bases between. This CDR3 region has 15 residues. CDR3 in amino acids: CASSLAATGTGELFF. DNA for the CDR3: TGTGCCAGCAGCTTAGCCGCGACGGGCACCGGGGAGCTGTTTTTT.

CDR3: CASSQGFNEKLFF. CDR3 bases: TGCGCCAGCAGCCAGGGTTTCAATGAAAAACTGTTTTTT. This chain connects TRBV4-3 to TRBJ1-4; D gene uncertain. V lost 3 bases to trimming and J lost 5 bases, with 7 bases between them. The CDR3 spans 13 residues. CDR1 is LGHNA, CDR2 YSLEER, per germline.

A few counts support this clonotype. The V and J genes are TRBV6-2 or TRBV6-3 and TRBJ2-7, with D possibly matching TRBD2 (6 bases). This CDR3 is 12 amino acids long. CDR1 and CDR2 (germline): MNHEY, SVGEGT. V was shortened by 7 bases and J by 0 bases, with 7 bases between the two germline ends. In DNA form, the CDR3 reads TGTGCCAGCACCGGGAGCTCCTACGAGCAGTACTTC. Translated, it gives CASTGSSYEQYF.

The chain carries TRBV20-1 and TRBJ1-1, with D unresolved. The CDR3 consists of 13 residues. Per germline, CDR1 DFQATT and CDR2 SNEGSKA (reference sequence). V dropped 3 bases and J dropped 1 base, with 9 bases sitting between them. CDR3 nucleotides: TGCAGTGCTAGCCACCCCACGAACACTGAAGCTTTCTTT. Its protein product is CSASHPTNTEAFF.

J is TRBJ2-1 and V is TRBV20-1; D may match TRBD1 or TRBD2 (6 bases each). Germline loops: CDR1 DFQATT, CDR2 SNEGSKA (reference sequence). Trimming removed 4 bases from V and 7 bases from J, with 17 bases in between. There are 14 residues in the CDR3. CDR3 sequence reads: CSAIGGPLKNEQFF. CDR3 coding DNA: TGCAGTGCTATTGGGGGGCCGCTAAAGAATGAGCAGTTCTTC.

The chain couples TRBV7-9 to TRBJ1-6, with D perhaps matching TRBD1 (5 bases). V lost 5 bases and J 1 base, leaving 18 bases between the germline ends. This CDR3 region has 18 residues. Germline-derived CDR1 and CDR2 are SEHNR and FQNEAQ (reference sequence). CDR3 nucleotide sequence: TGTGCCAGCAGCGCCAAGTCGGGACCATCGTCCTATAATTCACCCCTCCACTTT. The encoded protein is CASSAKSGPSSYNSPLHF.

The genes are TRBV7-9 and TRBJ2-3; the D gene is possibly TRBD1 (5 bases). The CDR3 spans 14 residues. V was cut by 5 bases and J by 1 base, with 10 bases left in between. CDR1 and CDR2 (germline): SEHNR, FQNEAQ (reference sequence). The CDR3 DNA sequence: TGTGCCAGCAGCCCAAAAGGGGGCACAGATACGCAGTATTTT. Translation gives CASSPKGGTDTQYF.

The chain uses TRBV20-1 and TRBJ2-5, with 9 nucleotides matching TRBD2. Looked up from germline, CDR1 is DFQATT and CDR2 is SNEGSKA (reference sequence). Trimming cost V 6 bases and J 5 bases; bases outside gene matches: 10. This CDR3 comprises 14 residues. The CDR3 loop is CSATSGTSLETQYF. DNA of the CDR3: TGCAGTGCCACCTCCGGGACTAGCCTGGAGACCCAGTACTTC.

The chain links TRBV19 to TRBJ2-3, with TRBD1 as a possible D gene (6 bases). Trimming shortened V by 3 bases and J by 3 bases, and 22 bases separated the two germline ends. This CDR3 is 18 amino acids long. The germline CDR1 and CDR2 sequences are LNHDA and SQIVND (reference sequence). CDR3 amino acids: CASSISPNRVGRTDTQYF. DNA of the CDR3: TGTGCCAGTAGTATCTCGCCCAACAGGGTTGGACGGACAGATACGCAGTATTTT.

J is TRBJ1-5 and V is TRBV7-3; no clear D. The V gene lost 5 bases and the J gene lost 4 bases, with 15 bases spanning the gap. The germline V gene encodes CDR1 SGHTA and CDR2 FQGTGA. The CDR3 consists of 15 residues. The CDR3 loop reads CASSRGQGGNQPQHF. In DNA form, the CDR3 reads TGTGCCAGCAGCCGGGGTCAAGGAGGGAATCAGCCCCAGCATTTT.

This clonotype was detected only once. This CDR3 is CASSAPWYF. CDR3 DNA sequence: TGTGCCAGCAGTGCCCCCTGGTACTTC. The chain uses TRBV25-1 and TRBJ2-5; D is unclear. The germline V gene encodes CDR1 MGHDK and CDR2 SYGVNS. CDR3 size: 9 residues. V was clipped by 4 bases and J by 13 bases, with 7 bases between them.